This T cell receptor beta chain was identified during a study of beta chain features in type 1 diabetes. Study outcomes and limitations: Shorter TCRB CDR3s, moderately but significantly so, marked every one of the four CD4+ subsets in Type 1 diabetes patients.

Germline V lookup: CDR1 SEHNR, CDR2 FQNEAQ (reference sequence). V was clipped by 4 bases and J by 4 bases; unmatched bases: 6. This CDR3 is built from 14 residues. The sample holds a few counts of this clone. Its target is unknown. The investigators reverse transcribed all of the isolated RNA, so they sequenced expressed TCRB transcripts. TCRdb's copy holds only in-frame clones and misses some; the assay was immunoSEQ multiplex PCR. The top ten hold over 0.45% of the sample, which has 150,000 to 200,000 clones, around 8.3% seen once. The specimen sequenced was central memory CD4+ T cells from blood. The receptor was isolated from a woman younger than 35 with type 1 diabetes. The chain uses TRBV7-9 and TRBJ1-2, with TRBD1 matching 7 bases. CDR3 amino acids: CASSSTGVGYGYTF. The DNA of the CDR3 is TGTGCCAGCAGCTCTACAGGGGTTGGCTATGGCTACACCTTC.